Given below is one T cell receptor beta chain in context. This clone was detected only once. Its recognized antigen is unknown. Base qualities are not recorded, but no much larger clone differs from it by a single base. Whole blood was collected in K2EDTA tubes by collaborating institutions according to the institutions' own protocols. For TCRbeta analysis, collaborators shipped samples as frozen whole blood, isolated PBMCs, or DNA extracted from either of those sample types. These data originate in a study of blood T cell repertoires in COVID-19 (TCRdb year 2020). Regarding the research as a whole: Samples covering the acute and convalescent phases of COVID-19 were provided by collaborators in the United States, Italy and Spain. The material from the prospective study consisted of cDNA or gDNA derived from T cells, B-cell-depleted T cells, or PBMCs. Deeply sampled blood TCRbeta repertoires from subjects exposed to, actively infected with, or recovered from COVID-19 were included in the dataset. The repertoires were released in a freely available public database intended as a resource for research on the immune response to SARS-CoV-2. Samples were obtained from the ongoing ImmuneRACE study (first 160 participants) and from 1,254 subjects provided by 6 global collaborators. A de-identified subject ID, COVID-19 status, age in years and sex were almost always included in the sample metadata. HLA class I and class II types, where available, came from metadata supplied by the sample provider rather than from assay-based typing.

The immunoSEQ Assay, a bias-controlled multiplex PCR, was used to amplify TCRbeta CDR3 regions from genomic DNA. In the authors' own workflow: The number of nucleated cells in each sample was estimated from the amplification of reference gene primers within the assay. To quantify the absolute abundance of each unique TCRbeta CDR3 rearrangement, sequence reads were collapsed and filtered. For each sample, productive Simpson clonality was calculated by taking the square root of Simpson's diversity index across productive rearrangements. TCRdb mirrors the immuneACCESS table, restricted to in-frame sequences. Some clones are absent from its copies; in checked studies, under half trace to an unresolved V gene, and the reason for the others is unknown. That table supplies the V and J calls and clone size; D and trimming were determined from the DNA. The sample table shows about 36,000 clones, and more than 80% are seen once. Clones ranked in the top ten supply about 40% of the sample.

Broader findings and caveats from the paper: Clinical and demographic metadata were provided uncurated, with the amount varying by source and participant.

The sequenced sample consisted of peripheral blood. The clonotype was recovered from a human donor in a cohort sampled during active or convalescent COVID-19. The donor label of this sample is uncertain.

The bases are TGTGCCAGCAGTCCCCCTCGGGGGGCGAATGAAAAACTGTTTTTT. It codes for CASSPPRGANEKLFF. The chain is assembled from TRBV6-6 and TRBJ1-4; a weak D assignment points to TRBD1 (6 bases agree). The CDR3, from cysteine to phenylalanine, totals 15 residues. The kept DNA is CDR3 alone, 45 bases in frame from the first base. CDR1 and CDR2 are drawn from the germline V gene (reference sequence): MNHNY, SVGAGI. V is reduced by 5 bases and J by 5 bases, leaving a spacing of 15 bases between them.